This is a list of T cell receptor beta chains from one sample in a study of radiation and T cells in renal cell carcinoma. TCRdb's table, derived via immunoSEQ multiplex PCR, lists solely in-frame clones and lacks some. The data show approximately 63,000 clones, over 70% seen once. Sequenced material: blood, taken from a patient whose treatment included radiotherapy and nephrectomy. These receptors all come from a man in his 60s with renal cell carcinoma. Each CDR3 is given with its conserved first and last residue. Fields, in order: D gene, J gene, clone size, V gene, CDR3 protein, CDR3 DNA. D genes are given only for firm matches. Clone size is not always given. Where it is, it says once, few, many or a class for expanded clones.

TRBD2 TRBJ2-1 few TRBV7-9 CASSNGGLAGWEQFF TGTGCCAGCAGCAATGGGGGACTAGCGGGATGGGAGCAGTTCTTC
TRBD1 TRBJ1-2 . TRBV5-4 CASSWKDREIGYTF TGTGCCAGCAGCTGGAAAGACAGGGAGATTGGCTACACCTTC
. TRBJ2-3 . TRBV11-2 CASRIRLGTDTQYF TGTGCCAGCAGGATACGACTTGGCACAGATACGCAGTATTTT
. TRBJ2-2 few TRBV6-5 CASSAGGTGELFF TGTGCCAGCAGTGCGGGTGGCACCGGGGAGCTGTTTTTT
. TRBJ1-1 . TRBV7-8 CASRPGTQLEAFF TGTGCCAGCAGACCCGGGACGCAATTGGAAGCTTTCTTT
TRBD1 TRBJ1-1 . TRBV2 CASSVPRGDSWNTEAFF TGTGCCAGCAGTGTCCCGAGGGGGGACAGCTGGAACACTGAAGCTTTCTTT
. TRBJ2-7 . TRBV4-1 CASSQADRPNYEQYF TGCGCCAGCAGCCAAGCCGACAGACCGAACTACGAGCAGTACTTC
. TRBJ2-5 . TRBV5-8 CASSRTLGARGETQYF TGTGCCAGCAGCCGAACCTTGGGGGCTCGGGGAGAGACCCAGTACTTC
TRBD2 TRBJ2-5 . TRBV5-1 CASSLAGGRGEETQYF TGCGCCAGCAGCTTGGCGGGCGGGAGAGGTGAAGAGACCCAGTACTTC
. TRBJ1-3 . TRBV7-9 CASSPGYSGNTIYF TGTGCCAGCAGCCCAGGTTACTCTGGAAACACCATATATTTT
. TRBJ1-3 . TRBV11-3 CASSLDRTTGNTIYF TGTGCCAGCAGCTTAGATCGGACAACTGGAAACACCATATATTTT
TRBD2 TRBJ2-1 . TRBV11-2 CASSLGRMRESLMYEQFF TGTGCCAGCAGCTTAGGCAGGATGCGGGAGAGTTTGATGTATGAGCAGTTCTTC
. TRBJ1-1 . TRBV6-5 CASSTRMNTEAFF TGTGCCAGCAGTACTCGGATGAACACTGAAGCTTTCTTT
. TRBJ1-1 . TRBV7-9 CASSFGRNTEAFF TGTGCCAGCAGCTTTGGCAGGAACACTGAAGCTTTCTTT
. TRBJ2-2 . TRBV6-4 CASSEGVADTGELFF TGTGCCAGCAGTGAGGGGGTAGCGGACACCGGGGAGCTGTTTTTT
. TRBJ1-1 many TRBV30 CARTVGANTEAFF TGTGCCCGGACCGTTGGGGCGAACACTGAAGCTTTCTTT
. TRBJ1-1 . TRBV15 CATATGGVSTEAFF TGTGCCACCGCCACTGGAGGGGTGTCGACTGAAGCTTTCTTT
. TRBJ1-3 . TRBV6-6 CASSYSTGNTIYF TGTGCCAGCAGTTACTCGACCGGAAACACCATATATTTT
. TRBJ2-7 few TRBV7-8 CASTLGGARLYEQYF TGTGCCAGCACCCTGGGGGGGGCGCGGCTCTACGAGCAGTACTTC
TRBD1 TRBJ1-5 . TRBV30 CAWSITGGSQPQHF TGTGCCTGGAGTATCACAGGGGGCAGTCAGCCCCAGCATTTT
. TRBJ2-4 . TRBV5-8 CASSLKGAKNIQYF TGTGCCAGCAGCTTGAAGGGAGCCAAAAACATTCAGTACTTC
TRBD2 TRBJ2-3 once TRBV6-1 CASRKREGLTDTQYF TGTGCCAGCAGGAAGCGGGAGGGCCTAACAGATACGCAGTATTTT
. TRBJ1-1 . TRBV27 CASSLIGGPMDTEAFF TGTGCCAGCAGTTTAATCGGGGGGCCTATGGACACTGAAGCTTTCTTT
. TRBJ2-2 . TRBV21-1 CASGFDLAGYTGELFF TGTGCCAGCGGGTTCGACTTAGCGGGCTACACCGGGGAGCTGTTTTTT
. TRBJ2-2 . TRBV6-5 CASSFQQGAGELFF TGTGCCAGCAGTTTTCAACAGGGAGCCGGGGAGCTGTTTTTT
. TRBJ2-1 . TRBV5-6 CASSLRTAFYNEQFF TGTGCCAGCAGCTTGAGGACAGCTTTCTACAATGAGCAGTTCTTC
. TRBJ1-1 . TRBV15 CATSRALNTEAFF TGTGCCACCAGCAGAGCCCTGAACACTGAAGCTTTCTTT
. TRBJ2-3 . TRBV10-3 CAISENRGLEGTDTQYF TGTGCCATCAGTGAGAATAGGGGCTTGGAGGGCACAGATACGCAGTATTTT
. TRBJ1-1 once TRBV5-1 CASSLGMRVNTEAFF TGTGCCAGCAGCTTGGGCATGAGAGTGAACACTGAAGCTTTCTTT
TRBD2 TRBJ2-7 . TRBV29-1 CSVELPPAAGASYEQYF TGCAGCGTCGAACTTCCCCCTGCAGCGGGGGCATCCTACGAGCAGTACTTC
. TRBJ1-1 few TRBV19 CASSLSGLGNTEAFF TGTGCCAGTAGCTTGTCGGGGCTGGGGAACACTGAAGCTTTCTTT
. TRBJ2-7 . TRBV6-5 CASSYSRETTYEQYF TGTGCCAGCAGTTACTCCAGGGAAACGACCTACGAGCAGTACTTC
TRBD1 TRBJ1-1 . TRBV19 CASTMTGYGTEAFF TGTGCCAGTACCATGACAGGGTATGGGACTGAAGCTTTCTTT
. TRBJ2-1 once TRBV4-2 CASSQDLGRYNEQFF TGTGCCAGCAGCCAAGATCTAGGGCGGTACAATGAGCAGTTCTTC
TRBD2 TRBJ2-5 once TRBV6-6 CASSLTSGNQETQYF TGTGCCAGCAGTTTGACTAGCGGCAACCAAGAGACCCAGTACTTC
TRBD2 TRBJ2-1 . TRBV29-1 CGLAGVDVNEQFF TGCGGACTAGCGGGAGTAGATGTGAATGAGCAGTTCTTC
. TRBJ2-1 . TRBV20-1 CSARGSNEQFF TGCAGTGCTAGAGGTTCGAATGAGCAGTTCTTC
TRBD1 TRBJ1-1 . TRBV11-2 CASSPRTGGPMNTEAFF TGTGCCAGCAGCCCGCGGACAGGGGGACCCATGAACACTGAAGCTTTCTTT
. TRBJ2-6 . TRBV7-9 CASSSERQADNVLTF TGTGCCAGCAGCTCCGAACGACAAGCGGACAACGTCCTGACTTTC
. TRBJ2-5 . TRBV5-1 CASSIERRGWETQYF TGCGCCAGCAGCATCGAGAGACGGGGGTGGGAGACCCAGTACTTC
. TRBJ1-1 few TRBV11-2 CASSLGFSEAFF TGTGCCAGCAGCTTAGGGTTTTCGGAAGCTTTCTTT
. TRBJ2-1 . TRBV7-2 CASSFSPRSYEQFF TGTGCCAGCAGCTTCTCGCCCCGAAGCTATGAGCAGTTCTTC
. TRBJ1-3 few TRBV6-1 CASSDPPSSGNTIYF TGTGCCAGCAGTGACCCCCCGAGCTCTGGAAACACCATATATTTT
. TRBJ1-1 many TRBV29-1 CSVTSQGTTEAFF TGCAGCGTTACATCGCAGGGTACAACTGAAGCTTTCTTT
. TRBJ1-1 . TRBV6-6 CASSQDRPEAFF TGTGCCAGCTCCCAGGACCGTCCTGAAGCTTTCTTT
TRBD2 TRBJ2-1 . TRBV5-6 CASSSPWPAGAPSEQFF TGTGCCAGCAGCTCCCCCTGGCCAGCGGGGGCCCCTTCTGAGCAGTTCTTC
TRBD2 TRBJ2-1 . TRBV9 CASSVEPLGGRGINEQFF TGTGCCAGCAGCGTAGAACCCCTCGGAGGGCGGGGGATCAATGAGCAGTTCTTC
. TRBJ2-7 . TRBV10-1 CASQGWEQYF TGCGCCAGCCAGGGGTGGGAGCAGTACTTC
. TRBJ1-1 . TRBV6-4 CASSDTSWGTEAFF TGTGCCAGCAGTGACACTTCTTGGGGTACTGAAGCTTTCTTT
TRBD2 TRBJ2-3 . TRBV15 CATSRTDGLAGAGDTQYF TGTGCCACCAGCAGAACTGACGGACTAGCGGGGGCAGGTGATACGCAGTATTTT
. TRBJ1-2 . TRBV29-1 CSVVHRTEHPNYGYTF TGCAGCGTTGTACACCGGACAGAACACCCTAACTATGGCTACACCTTC
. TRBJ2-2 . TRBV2 CASTVTTNTGELFF TGTGCCAGCACAGTAACGACGAACACCGGGGAGCTGTTTTTT
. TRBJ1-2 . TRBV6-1 CASSATAANYGYTF TGTGCCAGCAGTGCGACGGCAGCTAACTATGGCTACACCTTC